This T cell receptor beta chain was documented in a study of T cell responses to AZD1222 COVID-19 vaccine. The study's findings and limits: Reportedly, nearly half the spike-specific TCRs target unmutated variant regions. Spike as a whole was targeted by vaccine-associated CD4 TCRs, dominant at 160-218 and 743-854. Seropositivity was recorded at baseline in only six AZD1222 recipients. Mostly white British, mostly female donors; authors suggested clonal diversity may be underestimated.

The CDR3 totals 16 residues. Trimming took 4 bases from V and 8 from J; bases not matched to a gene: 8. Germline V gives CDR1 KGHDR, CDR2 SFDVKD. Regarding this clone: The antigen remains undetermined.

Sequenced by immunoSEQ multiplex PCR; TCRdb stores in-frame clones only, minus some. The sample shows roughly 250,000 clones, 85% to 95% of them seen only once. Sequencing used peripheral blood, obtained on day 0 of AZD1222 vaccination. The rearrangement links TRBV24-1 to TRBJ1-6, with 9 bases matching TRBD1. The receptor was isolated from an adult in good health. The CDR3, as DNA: TGTGCCACCAGTGAAACCCGGGACAGGGAGGATTCACCCCTCCACTTT. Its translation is CATSETRDREDSPLHF.